The clone carrying this T cell receptor (beta chain) has more than one count but fewer than ten. Its antigen is undetermined. 5'-RACE, quantitative and with molecular barcodes, yielded the TCR beta libraries. Using its own MiXCR run on the 5' RACE reads, TCRdb lists one record per CDR3 protein. The sample consists of more than 300,000 distinct CDR3 sequences, around 10% of them appearing once. This sample is drawn from a study of CD8 T cells in ankylosing spondylitis. Points from the study as a whole: Among TCR beta sequences, a motif of roughly 8 highly homologous variants appeared characteristic of ankylosing spondylitis blood. Disease-linked clones bore a CD8+ phenotype and were relatively rare in peripheral blood. Matched ankylosing spondylitis synovial fluid reportedly showed significant enrichment of disease-linked clones.

CDR1 is SGHAT, CDR2 FQNNGV, per germline. Trimming removed 5 bases from V and 5 bases from J; junction bases left unmatched: 11. The CDR3 is made up of 16 amino acids. The source of this sequence is a female donor with ankylosing spondylitis or in good health (not recorded which). Sample: blood, either unsorted or a sorted T cell fraction (not recorded which). The chain uses TRBV11-2 and TRBJ1-2; 10 positions agree with TRBD1. CDR3 sequence reads: CASSLRGTGVRYGYTF. The CDR3 DNA follows: TGTGCCAGCAGCCTCAGAGGGACAGGGGTACGTTATGGCTACACCTTC. The full variable domain, completed using reference TRBV11-2 and TRBJ1-2, is EAGVAQSPRYKIIEKRQSVAFWCNPISGHATLYWYQQILGQGPKLLIQFQNNGVVDDSQLPKDRFSAERLKGVDSTLKIQPAKLEDSAVYLCASSLRGTGVRYGYTFGSGTRLTVV.